These 22 T cell receptor beta chains originate from one sample sequenced in a study of cytomegalovirus exposure and HLA in healthy donors. PCR primers comprised 60 Vbeta and 13 Jbeta primers. The table came from immunoSEQ multiplex PCR; TCRdb's copy has only in-frame clones and leaves some out. The table has about 150,000 clones, 84% seen once. Sequencing was carried out using PBMCs. The source of these receptors is a girl aged 10 to 17 in good health and CMV-seropositive.

The chain joins TRBV14 to TRBJ1-6; 7 nucleotides align to TRBD1. V shed 5 bases, J shed 5 bases, and the junction held 6 bases outside the gene matches. Per the germline V gene, CDR1 is SGHDN and CDR2 is FVKESK. This CDR3 region has 15 residues. In DNA form, the CDR3 reads TGTGCCAGCAGCAAGGGGGGACAGAATAATTCACCCCTCCACTTT. It yields the protein CASSKGGQNNSPLHF.

The chain links TRBV13 to TRBJ2-3, with unresolved D. Germline-derived CDR1 and CDR2 are PRHDT and FYEKMQ (reference sequence). V dropped 1 base and J dropped 2 bases, with 16 bases sitting between them. The CDR3 length is 17 residues. The CDR3 loop reads CASSLAPMILLTDTQYF. CDR3 DNA sequence: TGTGCCAGCAGCTTAGCCCCTATGATTCTTCTCACAGATACGCAGTATTTT. Complete variable domain (other parts from reference TRBV13 and TRBJ2-3): AAGVIQSPRHLIKEKRETATLKCYPIPRHDTVYWYQQGPGQDPQFLISFYEKMQSDKGSIPDRFSAQQFSDYHSELNMSSLELGDSALYFCASSLAPMILLTDTQYFGPGTRLTVL.

V usage is TRBV9 and J usage is TRBJ2-3, with 9 bases fitting TRBD2. V dropped 0 bases and J dropped 4; count of bases not matched to a gene: 12. This CDR3 comprises 18 residues. Per the germline V gene, CDR1 is SGDLS and CDR2 is YYNGEE. The CDR3 reads CASSVAFSTSGDSDTQYF. The CDR3 DNA reads TGTGCCAGCAGCGTAGCTTTCTCGACTAGCGGAGATTCAGATACGCAGTATTTT.

Only a few counts were recorded for this clone. The chain links TRBV5-1 to TRBJ2-4; 9 bases are shared with TRBD1. From germline, CDR1 is SGHRS and CDR2 YFSETQ. Unmatched junction bases numbered 4, after V lost 2 bases and J lost 7 bases. CDR3 size: 14 residues. The CDR3 region has the DNA TGCGCCAGCAGCTTCACAGGGGGCTTGAACATTCAGTACTTC. Protein product: CASSFTGGLNIQYF.

V usage is TRBV27 and J usage is TRBJ1-4; 10 nucleotides agree with TRBD1. The germline V gene encodes CDR1 MNHEY and CDR2 SMNVEV (reference sequence). CDR3 length: 16 residues. The J segment lost 0 bases and the V segment lost 2 bases, leaving 0 bases of the junction unmatched. The CDR3 DNA follows: TGTGCCAGCAGTTTAGGGACAGGGGCAACTAATGAAAAACTGTTTTTT. It specifies CASSLGTGATNEKLFF.

The chain joins TRBV9 to TRBJ2-3; 13 bases are a match to TRBD2. The V and J ends lost 0 bases and 4 bases, in that order; junction bases with no gene match: 11. The CDR3 sequence is 19 residues long. Germline CDR1 SGDLS, CDR2 YYNGEE. CDR3 loop: CASSVDLGLAGAGADTQYF. The CDR3 DNA is TGTGCCAGCAGCGTAGATTTAGGACTAGCGGGGGCGGGGGCAGATACGCAGTATTTT. Full variable domain (rest looked up from reference TRBV9 and TRBJ2-3): DSGVTQTPKHLITATGQRVTLRCSPRSGDLSVYWYQQSLDQGLQFLIQYYNGEERAKGNILERFSAQQFPDLHSELNLSSLELGDSALYFCASSVDLGLAGAGADTQYFGPGTRLTVL.

V and J are TRBV7-9 and TRBJ1-2; D remains unclear. CDR1 is SEHNR and CDR2 is FQNEAQ in the germline V gene (reference sequence). V was shortened by 4 bases and J by 5 bases, with 8 bases between the two germline ends. CDR3 length: 12 residues. In DNA, the CDR3 is TGTGCCAGCAGCTACAAGGAGTATGGCTACACCTTC. It specifies CASSYKEYGYTF.

The chain uses TRBV7-9 and TRBJ2-3; a weak D match, TRBD2 (5 bases). V lost 5 bases, J lost 9 bases, and 18 bases lay in between. The germline V gene encodes CDR1 SEHNR and CDR2 FQNEAQ (reference sequence). The CDR3 length is 14 residues. DNA for the CDR3: TGTGCCAGCAGCCCCCTCGGGGTGGTCTTCACGCAGTATTTT. Residues: CASSPLGVVFTQYF. The variable domain in full, completed from reference TRBV7-9 and TRBJ2-3, reads DTGVSQNPRHKITKRGQNVTFRCDPISEHNRLYWYRQTLGQGPEFLTYFQNEAQLEKSRLLSDRFSAERPKGSFSTLEIQRTEQGDSAMYLCASSPLGVVFTQYFGPGTRLTVL.

The V and J genes are TRBV5-1 and TRBJ1-1, with 9 bases identical to TRBD1. Germline-derived CDR1 and CDR2 are SGHRS and YFSETQ. V lost 4 bases and J lost 5; bases outside the gene matches: 6. The CDR3 is 14 amino acids. In DNA form, the CDR3 reads TGCGCCAGCAGCGATAACAGGGGGCTGACTGAAGCTTTCTTT. Its protein is CASSDNRGLTEAFF.

The CDR3 DNA follows: TGTGCCAGCAGTTCCGGGACAGGGAGTTCACCCCTCCACTTT. Its translation: CASSSGTGSSPLHF. The chain combines TRBV6-5 with TRBJ1-6; 9 bases fit TRBD1. CDR1 and CDR2 (germline): MNHEY, SVGAGI. This CDR3 comprises 14 residues. V lost 4 bases to trimming and J lost 9 bases; unmatched junction nucleotides: 4.

The table lists this clone with a count of one. The chain combines TRBV11-2 with TRBJ2-5; 10 nucleotides match TRBD1. The V gene end was trimmed by 8 bases and the J gene end by 2 bases; junction bases not matched to a gene: 11. CDR3 size: 16 residues. Germline V CDR1 and CDR2: SGHAT, FQNNGV. CDR3 sequence: CASGQWTGGGQETQYF. CDR3 nucleotides: TGTGCCAGCGGCCAATGGACAGGGGGTGGGCAAGAGACCCAGTACTTC.

The chain has TRBV5-1 and TRBJ1-2; 7 bases agree with TRBD1. The germline V gene has CDR1 SGHRS and CDR2 YFSETQ. This CDR3 is 15 amino acids long. V lost 1 base, J lost 2 bases, and 5 bases stayed unmatched. CDR3 sequence reads: CASSLQGGVNYGYTF. The CDR3 region has the DNA TGCGCCAGCAGCTTGCAGGGGGGAGTAAACTATGGCTACACCTTC.

This clone is labeled as medium-sized. The gene calls are TRBV11-3 and TRBJ1-2; TRBD1 is a possible D gene (5 bases). The CDR3 is 19 amino acids. V was pared by 4 bases and J by 1 base, with 25 bases between. Germline CDR1 is SGHNT and CDR2 is YENEEA. The CDR3 loop reads CASSWRYEWSKDINYGYTF. CDR3 coding DNA: TGTGCCAGCAGCTGGCGTTATGAATGGAGTAAGGACATTAACTATGGCTACACCTTC.

The genes are TRBV2 and TRBJ2-3, with 12 bases identical to TRBD2. Germline V gene data show CDR1 as SNHLY and CDR2 as FYNNEI. There are 15 residues in the CDR3. Trimming at V came to 6 bases and at J to 1 base, leaving 2 bases not matched to a gene. The CDR3 coding sequence is TGTGCCAGCAGGAGACTAGCGGGGGGCACAGATACGCAGTATTTT. It codes for CASRRLAGGTDTQYF.

The rearrangement joins TRBV7-8 to TRBJ1-2, with D unresolved. The length of the CDR3 is 17 residues. The V gene lost 1 base and the J gene lost 8 bases, with 23 bases spanning the gap. Germline V CDR1 and CDR2: SGHVS, FQNEAQ. CDR3 sequence: CASSLVGPGVGKGGYTF. CDR3 sequence (DNA): TGTGCCAGCAGCTTAGTAGGGCCCGGGGTCGGGAAAGGGGGCTACACCTTC.

The chain carries TRBV27 and TRBJ1-2; D is ambiguous. Germline V gene sequence: CDR1 MNHEY, CDR2 SMNVEV (reference sequence). V was trimmed by 3 bases and J by 7 bases, leaving 12 bases between them. The CDR3 has 13 amino acids. The CDR3 DNA reads as TGTGCCAGCAGTTTTAGAGAGAGCGGTGGCTACACCTTC. This gives the protein CASSFRESGGYTF.

CDR3 DNA: TGTGCCAGCAGCCAAGTAGCGGGGGAGACCGGGGAGCTGTTTTTT. Translation: CASSQVAGETGELFF. The chain joins TRBV4-2 to TRBJ2-2, with 9 bases identical to TRBD2. V shed 1 base and J 5 bases; nucleotides not matched to a gene: 2. CDR3 length equals 15 residues. From germline, CDR1 is LGHNA and CDR2 YNFKEQ.

The chain combines TRBV5-1 with TRBJ1-2; D remains ambiguous. The germline V gene has CDR1 SGHRS and CDR2 YFSETQ. This CDR3 spans 12 amino acids. V shed 0 bases and J shed 6 bases, with 6 bases lying between them. The CDR3 reads CASSLGRDGYTF. The CDR3 nucleotides are TGCGCCAGCAGCTTGGGACGGGATGGCTACACCTTC. Full variable domain (outside the CDR3, taken from reference TRBV5-1 and TRBJ1-2): KAGVTQTPRYLIKTRGQQVTLSCSPISGHRSVSWYQQTPGQGLQFLFEYFSETQRNKGNFPGRFSGRQFSNSRSEMNVSTLELGDSALYLCASSLGRDGYTFGSGTRLTVV.

The CDR3 region has the DNA TGTGCCAGCAGCTCCGGGGGGGTGGGCTATGGCTACACCTTC. Amino acids: CASSSGGVGYGYTF. The V call is TRBV5-5, the J call TRBJ1-2; perhaps TRBD1 as D (5 bases). The V end lost 3 bases, the J end lost 4 bases, and 13 bases lay between the germline ends. Germline CDR1 is SGHKS and CDR2 is YYEKEE (reference sequence). This CDR3 spans 14 amino acids.

This chain's CDR3 is CASSFVREVVMKQFF. In DNA, the CDR3 is TGCGCCAGCAGCTTTGTAAGGGAGGTTGTGATGAAGCAGTTCTTC. This chain joins TRBV5-1 and TRBJ2-1; possible D gene TRBD2, 6 bases. This CDR3 comprises 15 residues. CDR1 is SGHRS, CDR2 YFSETQ, per germline. Trimming removed 2 bases at V and 11 bases at J, with 20 bases between.

The chain links TRBV30 to TRBJ2-5, with D perhaps matching TRBD1 (6 bases). CDR3 length: 12 amino acids. V lost 5 bases and J 4 bases, leaving 11 bases between the germline ends. Germline loops: CDR1 GTSNPN, CDR2 SVGIG (reference sequence). CDR3 sequence (DNA): TGTGCCTGGGTACAGGGATCAGAGACCCAGTACTTC. Encoded protein: CAWVQGSETQYF.

J is TRBJ2-7 and V is TRBV18; TRBD1 matches 8 bases. Germline assignment: CDR1 KGHSH and CDR2 LQKENI. After removal of 4 bases from V and 6 bases from J, the junction contained 8 bases not matched to a gene. The CDR3 covers 14 residues. The CDR3 DNA reads TGTGCCAGCTCACTACTGGGACAGGACAGCGAGCAGTACTTC. Protein: CASSLLGQDSEQYF.